Listed below are T cell receptor beta chains from one sample, sequenced in a study of cytomegalovirus exposure and HLA in healthy donors. Using immunoSEQ multiplex PCR, the repertoire was profiled, and TCRdb retains in-frame clones only, with some absent. The data show roughly 67,000 clones, about 89% seen once. Source material: PBMCs. Every receptor here comes from a young man in good health and CMV-seronegative. The CDR3 runs from the conserved cysteine through the conserved F or W. The order of the fields is D gene, V gene, clone size, J gene, CDR3 protein, CDR3 DNA. D genes are given only for firm matches. Expanded clones are given a class, and other clones once, few, many or no size at all.

-	TRBV7-9	-	TRBJ1-2	CASSAPSRSSVGYTF	TGTGCCAGCAGCGCTCCATCGAGGAGTAGTGTTGGCTACACCTTC
TRBD2	TRBV19	few	TRBJ2-3	CASSSGSQHTDTQYF	TGTGCCAGCAGTAGCGGGAGCCAACACACAGATACGCAGTATTTT
-	TRBV11-2	-	TRBJ2-7	CASSPYEAWREQYF	TGTGCCAGCAGTCCTTATGAGGCGTGGCGTGAGCAGTACTTC
TRBD2	TRBV15	-	TRBJ2-3	CATSPRTSRSTDTQYF	TGTGCCACCAGCCCAAGGACTAGCCGGAGCACAGATACGCAGTATTTT
TRBD2	TRBV7-6	-	TRBJ2-1	CASSLGLAGPNEQFF	TGTGCCAGCAGCTTAGGCCTAGCGGGACCGAATGAGCAGTTCTTC
TRBD1	TRBV7-9	-	TRBJ1-1	CASSSTEWTGTEAFF	TGTGCCAGCAGCTCCACCGAATGGACAGGGACTGAAGCTTTCTTT
TRBD2	TRBV6-5	-	TRBJ2-7	CASSSGTSGISYEQYF	TGTGCCAGCAGTTCCGGGACTAGCGGGATCAGCTACGAGCAGTACTTC
TRBD2	TRBV5-1	-	TRBJ2-1	CASSLGIAGVEQFF	TGCGCCAGCAGCTTGGGGATAGCGGGAGTCGAGCAGTTCTTC
TRBD2	TRBV6-4	-	TRBJ2-1	CASSDSTSGSYNEQFF	TGTGCCAGCAGTGACTCGACTAGCGGGAGTTACAATGAGCAGTTCTTC
TRBD1	TRBV28	-	TRBJ2-6	CASSYRGPGANVLTF	TGTGCCAGCAGTTACAGGGGGCCTGGGGCCAACGTCCTGACTTTC
TRBD1	TRBV28	-	TRBJ2-7	CASSSYGQGTYEQYF	TGTGCCAGCAGTTCCTACGGACAGGGGACCTACGAGCAGTACTTC
-	TRBV19	-	TRBJ2-6	CASSIYRVTGANVLTF	TGTGCCAGTAGTATTTATCGGGTAACTGGGGCCAACGTCCTGACTTTC
TRBD2	TRBV9	-	TRBJ2-5	CASSGLARGSVETQYF	TGTGCCAGCAGCGGACTAGCGAGGGGATCCGTGGAGACCCAGTACTTC
-	TRBV4-3	-	TRBJ2-5	CASSQVAVVGETQYF	TGCGCCAGCAGCCAAGTAGCTGTGGTCGGCGAGACCCAGTACTTC
-	TRBV4-3	few	TRBJ1-2	CASSQERTDYGYTF	TGCGCCAGCAGCCAAGAAAGGACAGACTATGGCTACACCTTC
-	TRBV4-2	-	TRBJ1-5	CASSQEFNGHQPQHF	TGTGCCAGCAGCCAAGAGTTTAACGGTCATCAGCCCCAGCATTTT
TRBD1	TRBV30	once	TRBJ2-7	CAWSGQPGTGAYEQYF	TGTGCCTGGAGTGGTCAGCCAGGGACAGGAGCCTACGAGCAGTACTTC
TRBD2	TRBV7-3	-	TRBJ2-5	CASSSAGLETQYF	TGTGCCAGCAGCTCAGCGGGACTAGAGACCCAGTACTTC
-	TRBV2	-	TRBJ1-2	CASSDGGDAYGYTF	TGTGCCAGCAGCGACGGAGGGGATGCCTATGGCTACACCTTC
TRBD2	TRBV11-3	-	TRBJ2-3	CASSLGGTSGSPDTQYF	TGTGCCAGCAGCTTAGGGGGGACTAGCGGGAGTCCAGATACGCAGTATTTT
TRBD2	TRBV6-5	-	TRBJ2-1	CASSPGTSGSNEQFF	TGTGCCAGCAGCCCAGGGACTAGCGGGAGCAATGAGCAGTTCTTC
TRBD2	TRBV7-2	-	TRBJ2-3	CASSSIGLAVGTDTQYF	TGTGCCAGCAGCTCAATCGGACTAGCGGTGGGGACAGATACGCAGTATTTT
TRBD2	TRBV29-1	-	TRBJ2-3	CSPWVVAGAGGLDTQYF	TGCAGCCCTTGGGTGGTAGCGGGAGCGGGGGGTTTAGATACGCAGTATTTT
-	TRBV29-1	-	TRBJ2-7	CSVRRTSYEQYF	TGCAGCGTTCGAAGGACTTCCTACGAGCAGTACTTC
TRBD1	TRBV11-2	-	TRBJ1-5	CASSLSPGGRQPQHF	TGTGCCAGCAGCTTATCCCCAGGGGGCCGGCAGCCCCAGCATTTT
TRBD1	TRBV18	-	TRBJ1-5	CASSAGTGDQPQHF	TGTGCCAGCTCAGCCGGGACAGGGGATCAGCCCCAGCATTTT
-	TRBV19	-	TRBJ1-5	CATSLVGDNQPQHF	TGTGCCACCTCATTGGTAGGGGACAATCAGCCCCAGCATTTT
TRBD2	TRBV19	-	TRBJ2-2	CASSRDAGVSGELFF	TGTGCCAGTAGCCGGGACGCGGGAGTCTCCGGGGAGCTGTTTTTT
-	TRBV5-7	-	TRBJ2-7	CASSLAIGSEQYF	TGTGCCAGCAGCTTGGCCATTGGGAGCGAGCAGTACTTC
TRBD1	TRBV7-2	-	TRBJ1-5	CASSKMGTDNQPQHF	TGTGCCAGCAGCAAGATGGGGACAGACAATCAGCCCCAGCATTTT
-	TRBV20-1	once	TRBJ2-7	CSASHSYEQYF	TGCAGTGCTAGTCACAGCTACGAGCAGTACTTC
TRBD2	TRBV28	-	TRBJ2-1	CASSTGLAGSNEQFF	TGTGCCAGCAGCACGGGACTAGCGGGAAGCAATGAGCAGTTCTTC
TRBD2	TRBV7-9	-	TRBJ2-7	CASSLAREVEEQYF	TGTGCCAGCAGCTTAGCTCGGGAGGTGGAAGAGCAGTACTTC
TRBD2	TRBV18	-	TRBJ2-7	CASSPSAGGQYEQYF	TGTGCCAGCTCACCGTCCGCGGGAGGTCAGTACGAGCAGTACTTC
-	TRBV28	-	TRBJ2-3	CASSARGGSTDTQYF	TGTGCCAGCAGTGCAAGGGGGGGTTCGACAGATACGCAGTATTTT
-	TRBV19	few	TRBJ1-5	CASSIAQEWEPQHF	TGTGCCAGTAGTATAGCCCAGGAATGGGAGCCCCAGCATTTT
TRBD2	TRBV6-6	few	TRBJ2-7	CASRAPPLAGDEQYF	TGTGCCAGCAGAGCCCCGCCCCTAGCGGGAGACGAGCAGTACTTC
-	TRBV6-6	once	TRBJ1-4	CASSYGPVNEKLFF	TGTGCCAGCAGTTATGGTCCAGTGAATGAAAAACTGTTTTTT
-	TRBV27	-	TRBJ2-1	CASSSGWGIKGNEQFF	TGTGCCAGCAGCAGCGGGTGGGGTATTAAGGGGAATGAGCAGTTCTTC
-	TRBV10-2	-	TRBJ1-2	CASSLFAGKGYTF	TGCGCCAGCAGTTTGTTTGCAGGGAAGGGCTACACCTTC
-	TRBV4-2	-	TRBJ1-4	CASSQDLGKSLTGRNEKLFF	TGTGCCAGCAGCCAAGATTTGGGGAAATCGTTGACAGGACGTAATGAAAAACTGTTTTTT
TRBD1	TRBV2	-	TRBJ1-4	CASSRDRNNEKLFF	TGTGCCAGCAGTAGGGACAGAAATAATGAAAAACTGTTTTTT
TRBD2	TRBV19	-	TRBJ2-7	CASSILAGDEQYF	TGTGCCAGTAGTATATTGGCGGGAGACGAGCAGTACTTC
-	TRBV19	-	TRBJ1-5	CASSYSNQPQHF	TGTGCCAGTAGCTATAGCAATCAGCCCCAGCATTTT
TRBD1	TRBV5-8	-	TRBJ2-7	CASSSRPTGGYEQYF	TGTGCCAGCAGCTCCCGACCTACAGGGGGCTACGAGCAGTACTTC
-	TRBV2	-	TRBJ2-3	CASRDNTDTQYF	TGTGCCAGCAGGGACAACACAGATACGCAGTATTTT
TRBD1	TRBV4-3	-	TRBJ2-1	CASSGGQPLLYNEQFF	TGCGCCAGCAGTGGGGGACAGCCCTTACTTTACAATGAGCAGTTCTTC
-	TRBV30	-	TRBJ1-1	CAWGDNMNTEAFF	TGTGCCTGGGGGGACAACATGAACACTGAAGCTTTCTTT
TRBD2	TRBV6-1	-	TRBJ2-5	CASSPTSGRAETQYF	TGTGCCAGCAGCCCGACTAGCGGGAGGGCCGAGACCCAGTACTTC
TRBD2	TRBV28	-	TRBJ2-3	CASRHLGLAGGPADTQYF	TGTGCCAGCAGACACCTCGGACTAGCGGGAGGGCCCGCAGATACGCAGTATTTT
-	TRBV7-2	-	TRBJ2-5	CASSLGLEKETQYF	TGTGCCAGCAGCTTAGGACTGGAAAAAGAGACCCAGTACTTC
-	TRBV5-1	-	TRBJ2-5	CASSNPGQGVGLAVETQYF	TGCGCCAGCAGCAACCCGGGACAGGGTGTTGGACTAGCGGTGGAGACCCAGTACTTC
-	TRBV21-1	-	TRBJ2-7	CASSKPRAPVREQYF	TGTGCCAGCAGCAAACCTAGAGCCCCGGTGAGAGAGCAGTACTTC
TRBD2	TRBV28	-	TRBJ2-1	CASIISGLAVNNEQFF	TGTGCCAGCATAATCTCGGGACTAGCGGTTAACAATGAGCAGTTCTTC